This TCR beta chain comes out of a study of PD-1 blockade in mismatch repair-deficient tumors. Notes on the study in general: After pembrolizumab, tumor-resident clones rose rapidly, then generally contracted before radiologic responses.

Clones were sequenced by immunoSEQ multiplex PCR, and TCRdb holds only the in-frame ones, with some missing. Of over 100,000 clones in the sample, about 80% were seen once. Mismatch repair deficiency was confirmed in all patients, by PCR or immunohistochemistry. The TCR-sequenced patients were a few responders to pembrolizumab. Trimming pared 0 bases from V and 1 base from J, leaving 7 bases between. The CDR3 covers 15 residues. Germline CDR1 is LNHNV and CDR2 is YYDKDF (reference sequence). This clone has just one count. Its specificity is unknown. The rearrangement joins TRBV15 to TRBJ1-3; D possibly corresponds to TRBD1 (5 bases). This clonotype was sampled from an adult with mismatch repair-deficient cancer. The sequences come from peripheral blood, collected just over 59 weeks after starting pembrolizumab. CDR3 sequence reads: CATSRDPGSGNTIYF. The CDR3 region has the DNA TGTGCCACCAGCAGAGATCCAGGGTCTGGAAACACCATATATTTT.